The next 28 T cell receptor beta chains were all read from a single sample in a study of shared clonotypes between healthy human individuals. Data came from immunoSEQ multiplex PCR; TCRdb stores just in-frame clones and leaves some out. Of over a million clones in the sample, around three quarters were seen once. Material for sequencing was memory CD4+ T cells from PBMCs. The subset denotes: CD45RA-negative fraction. The receptors derive from a man between 18 and 35 years old in good health. Some clones in this sample may be carry-over from other donors' samples.

Note on this clone: A much larger clone sits a single nucleotide away, making a read error possible. The rearrangement links TRBV6-1 to TRBJ2-3, with 8 bases matching TRBD2. Trimming at V came to 2 bases and at J to 4 bases, leaving 5 bases not matched to a gene. From germline, CDR1 is MNHNS and CDR2 SASEGT. The CDR3 is made up of 15 amino acids. CDR3 in DNA: TGTGCCAGCAGTGAACTAACGGGAGGGCCAGATACGCAGTATTTT. Amino acid sequence: CASSELTGGPDTQYF.

The chain recombines TRBV28 with TRBJ2-3; D remains ambiguous. The CDR3 consists of 13 residues. V was cut by 3 bases and J by 2 bases, with 6 bases left in between. CDR1 and CDR2 (germline): MDHEN, SYDVKM. CDR3 bases: TGTGCCAGCAGTTTCCCATACACAGATACGCAGTATTTT. Its translation: CASSFPYTDTQYF.

The rearrangement links TRBV6-1 to TRBJ1-3, with 9 positions matching TRBD1. The CDR3 length is 18 residues. Germline V lookup: CDR1 MNHNS, CDR2 SASEGT. V gave up 4 bases and J gave up 2 bases; unmatched junction bases: 12. This CDR3 is CASSAINLQGAPGNTIYF. The DNA of the CDR3 is TGTGCCAGCAGTGCCATTAACTTACAGGGGGCGCCTGGAAACACCATATATTTT.

The chain links TRBV4-3 to TRBJ1-3; 8 bases align to TRBD1. CDR1 LGHNA and CDR2 YSLEER come from the germline V gene. This CDR3 region has 15 residues. Germline trimming cut 1 base from V and 5 bases from J; bases unmatched to any gene: 4. Written as DNA, the CDR3 is TGCGCCAGCAGCCAAGGACAGGGGAGGAGAAACACCATATATTTT. Protein sequence: CASSQGQGRRNTIYF.

This clone was counted many times. The chain combines TRBV7-9 with TRBJ2-5; D may be TRBD1 or TRBD2 (5 bases each). Trimming left V 4 bases short and J 5 bases short, with 14 bases between. The CDR3 covers 14 residues. Germline V gene lookup returns CDR1 SEHNR and CDR2 FQNEAQ (reference sequence). The CDR3 region is CASSSGTAGETQYF. CDR3 nucleotide sequence: TGTGCCAGCAGCTCCGGGACCGCCGGGGAGACCCAGTACTTC. The whole variable domain, filled in from reference TRBV7-9 and TRBJ2-5, reads DTGVSQNPRHKITKRGQNVTFRCDPISEHNRLYWYRQTLGQGPEFLTYFQNEAQLEKSRLLSDRFSAERPKGSFSTLEIQRTEQGDSAMYLCASSSGTAGETQYFGPGTRLLVL.

This CDR3 reads CASSGQGITQETQYF. The CDR3 nucleotides read TGTGCCAGCAGTGGGCAGGGGATAACCCAAGAGACCCAGTACTTC. The chain combines TRBV2 with TRBJ2-5; D may be TRBD1 (6 bases). This CDR3 has 15 amino acids. Germline V lookup: CDR1 SNHLY, CDR2 FYNNEI. Trimming pared 4 bases from V and 1 base from J, leaving 13 bases between.

The CDR3 sequence is CASSEFDLRLGETQYF. DNA for the CDR3: TGTGCCAGCAGTGAATTTGATTTACGGCTGGGAGAGACCCAGTACTTC. The rearrangement uses TRBV25-1 and TRBJ2-5; no reliable D call. V lost 1 base and J lost 4, with 16 bases in between. CDR1 and CDR2 from the germline V gene are MGHDK and SYGVNS. This CDR3 is 16 amino acids long. Supplemented by reference TRBV25-1 and TRBJ2-5, the full variable domain reads EADIYQTPRYLVIGTGKKITLECSQTMGHDKMYWYQQDPGMELHLIHYSYGVNSTEKGDLSSESTVSRIRTEHFPLTLESARPSHTSQYLCASSEFDLRLGETQYFGPGTRLLVL.

V usage is TRBV10-2 and J usage is TRBJ1-1; TRBD1 is a possible D gene (5 bases). The V end lost 4 bases, the J end lost 5 bases, and 8 bases lay between the germline ends. The CDR3 has 12 residues. Germline CDR1 is WSHSY and CDR2 is SAAADI. CDR3 in DNA: TGCGCCAGCAGTGGCGGGGGGACTGAAGCTTTCTTT. Translated: CASSGGGTEAFF.

The chain uses TRBV29-1 and TRBJ1-2; no definite D call. V was shortened by 5 bases and J by 8 bases, with 18 bases between the two germline ends. CDR1 SQVTM and CDR2 ANQGSEA come from the germline V gene. The CDR3 has 13 amino acids. The CDR3 region has the DNA TGCAGCGTTCACGGGGAATTTGGAGGCGGCTACACCTTC. Protein product: CSVHGEFGGGYTF.

The chain combines TRBV18 with TRBJ2-1; the match to TRBD2 covers 13 bases. The germline V gene encodes CDR1 KGHSH and CDR2 LQKENI. This CDR3 comprises 17 residues. Trimming cost V 6 bases and J 4 bases; bases outside gene matches: 9. DNA for the CDR3: TGTGCCAGCTCTCCGACTAGCGGGAGGCAGGTATACAATGAGCAGTTCTTC. This encodes CASSPTSGRQVYNEQFF.

V usage is TRBV6-5 and J usage is TRBJ1-1; D is unclear. Germline CDR1 is MNHEY and CDR2 is SVGAGI. Deletions cut 6 bases from V and 1 base from J, with 12 bases between. The CDR3 consists of 14 residues. The CDR3 nucleotides are TGTGCCAGCAGCACATTTGACGGGAACACTGAAGCTTTCTTT. This translates into CASSTFDGNTEAFF.

This sequence joins TRBV2 and TRBJ2-1; D call uncertain. CDR1 and CDR2 from the germline V gene are SNHLY and FYNNEI. This CDR3 contains 12 residues. Trimming removed 5 bases from V and 6 bases from J, with 8 bases in between. The CDR3 is CASSPRRNEQFF. The DNA for the CDR3 is TGTGCCAGCAGTCCCAGACGCAATGAGCAGTTCTTC.

The gene calls are TRBV5-1 and TRBJ1-2, with 7 bases matching TRBD1. Germline V gene sequence: CDR1 SGHRS, CDR2 YFSETQ. The CDR3 runs 15 residues. The V and J ends lost 4 bases and 4 bases, in that order; junction bases with no gene match: 10. CDR3 in amino acids: CASSPSGQSFYGYTF. The CDR3 DNA reads as TGCGCCAGCAGCCCCTCGGGACAGAGCTTCTATGGCTACACCTTC.

The chain links TRBV5-4 to TRBJ2-1; D ambiguous. Germline V gene data show CDR1 as SGHNT and CDR2 as YYREEE (reference sequence). V was pared by 1 base and J by 12 bases, with 17 bases between. The CDR3 consists of 14 residues. CDR3 region: CASSLRSLGSGQFF. In nucleotides, the CDR3 is TGTGCCAGCAGCTTGCGGAGCCTCGGGTCGGGGCAGTTCTTC.

With regard to this clone: This probably arose from a read error, given a far larger clone one base away. This chain connects TRBV6-6 to TRBJ2-3; D possibly uses TRBD1 or TRBD2 (5 bases each). This CDR3 is built from 13 residues. Germline V CDR1 and CDR2: MNHNY, SVGAGI (reference sequence). CDR3 DNA: TGTGCCGGCAGTCGGGACAGCACAGATACGCAGTATTTT. The encoded protein is CAGSRDSTDTQYF.

This chain joins TRBV18 and TRBJ2-3; D may be TRBD1 or TRBD2 (6 bases each). The ends were cut back, 6 bases at V and 3 bases at J, with 19 bases in the middle. Germline V gives CDR1 KGHSH, CDR2 LQKENI. The CDR3 covers 16 residues. The CDR3 spells CASSPGAGDGTDTQYF. The CDR3 DNA sequence: TGTGCCAGCTCGCCGGGGGCCGGCGACGGGACAGATACGCAGTATTTT.

Of note for this clone: This sample includes further DNA sequences coding for the same CDR3. The chain carries TRBV7-2 and TRBJ2-5; D remains ambiguous. The CDR3 contains 12 residues. Trimming cost V 5 bases and J 5 bases, with 9 bases left between them. Germline CDR1 and CDR2: SGHTA and FQGNSA. Written as DNA, the CDR3 is TGTGCCAGCAGCCCCGCGACGGAGACCCAGTACTTC. Its translation is CASSPATETQYF.

This clone was found once. The chain links TRBV4-1 to TRBJ2-5; tentatively, D is TRBD1 (6 bases). Germline lookup yields CDR1 MGHRA and CDR2 YSYEKL. The CDR3 consists of 14 residues. The V end lost 1 base, the J end lost 4 bases, and 10 bases lay between the germline ends. CDR3 in DNA: TGCGCCAGCAGCCAAGCAGGGGCCGGAGAGACCCAGTACTTC. Translating it yields CASSQAGAGETQYF.

This chain uses TRBV9 with TRBJ2-1; maybe TRBD2 (6 bases). Germline V CDR1 and CDR2: SGDLS, YYNGEE. The CDR3 has 14 residues. V was shortened by 0 bases and J by 10 bases, with 14 bases between the two germline ends. The CDR3 is CASSVGSGLREQFF. The CDR3 coding sequence is TGTGCCAGCAGCGTAGGTAGCGGCCTAAGGGAGCAGTTCTTC.

This clone was recorded once. J is TRBJ2-2 and V is TRBV30; D ambiguous. The CDR3 is 13 amino acids. V shed 1 base and J shed 10 bases, with 13 bases lying between them. Germline V CDR1 and CDR2: GTSNPN, SVGIG (reference sequence). CDR3 bases: TGTGCCTGGAGTGACCGGCGTGTCGTGGAGCTGTTTTTT. Protein product: CAWSDRRVVELFF.

V and J are TRBV5-1 and TRBJ2-7, with 9 bases aligning to TRBD1. The germline V gene has CDR1 SGHRS and CDR2 YFSETQ. V dropped 4 bases and J dropped 2; count of bases not matched to a gene: 10. The CDR3 loop spans 16 amino acids. The CDR3 here is CASSRMTGGATYEQYF. Here the CDR3 DNA reads TGCGCCAGCAGCAGGATGACAGGGGGAGCCACCTACGAGCAGTACTTC.

The chain links TRBV28 to TRBJ2-1; 10 positions match TRBD2. The CDR3 is 17 amino acids. Germline loops: CDR1 MDHEN, CDR2 SYDVKM. Unmatched junction bases numbered 15, after V lost 7 bases and J lost 6 bases. CDR3: CASTPSGASGRFNEQFF. CDR3 nucleotide sequence: TGTGCCAGCACCCCAAGCGGTGCTAGCGGGAGATTCAATGAGCAGTTCTTC.

V usage is TRBV5-1 and J usage is TRBJ2-5; D is undetermined. Germline assignment: CDR1 SGHRS and CDR2 YFSETQ. V lost 2 bases, J lost 3 bases, and 8 bases lay in between. The CDR3 spans 13 residues. CDR3 bases: TGCGCCAGCAGCTTTCTGAGCAAAGAGACCCAGTACTTC. Encoded protein: CASSFLSKETQYF. Looking up the rest from reference TRBV5-1 and TRBJ2-5 gives the full variable domain: KAGVTQTPRYLIKTRGQQVTLSCSPISGHRSVSWYQQTPGQGLQFLFEYFSETQRNKGNFPGRFSGRQFSNSRSEMNVSTLELGDSALYLCASSFLSKETQYFGPGTRLLVL.

This clone was seen ten or more times. This rearrangement joins TRBV9 to TRBJ1-2; D perhaps matches TRBD1 (5 bases). The CDR3 runs 14 residues. Germline CDR1 and CDR2: SGDLS and YYNGEE. V was trimmed by 4 bases and J by 4 bases, leaving 14 bases between them. CDR3 DNA: TGTGCCAGCAGCCCCCGGGGGGGTGGCTATGGCTACACCTTC. Its translation: CASSPRGGGYGYTF.

V is TRBV5-4 and J is TRBJ2-7; 12 nucleotides match TRBD2. The CDR3 runs 17 residues. CDR1 is SGHNT and CDR2 is YYREEE in the germline V gene (reference sequence). V shed 4 bases, J shed 1 base, and the junction held 9 bases outside the gene matches. The CDR3 reads CASSTRRTSGVSYEQYF. The CDR3 nucleotides are TGTGCCAGCAGCACCAGAAGGACTAGCGGGGTATCCTACGAGCAGTACTTC.

Note on this clone: This may be a read error: a much more frequent sequence differs by one nucleotide. The J gene is TRBJ2-7, the V gene TRBV5-6, with 9 bases that match TRBD1. CDR1 and CDR2 from the germline V gene are SGHDT and YYEEEE. The CDR3 runs to 14 residues. CDR3 DNA: TGTGCCAGCAGCCACGGACAGGGGACCTACGGGCAGTACTTC. Encoded protein: CASSHGQGTYGQYF.

As concerns this clone: A read error may be the cause here, since a much bigger clone is one base away. Other DNA sequences in this specimen translate into the identical CDR3. This sequence joins TRBV5-1 and TRBJ2-7, with 11 positions matching TRBD2. The CDR3 consists of 19 residues. The V gene end was trimmed by 6 bases and the J gene end by 0 bases; junction bases not matched to a gene: 17. CDR1 and CDR2 (germline): SGHRS, YFSETQ. The DNA for the CDR3 is TGCGCCAGCACCGTGGGGCTAGCGGGAGGATCCTTTTACTCCTACGAGCAGTACTTC. Protein: CASTVGLAGGSFYSYEQYF.

This chain connects TRBV18 to TRBJ1-3, with D unclear. Trimming removed 2 bases from V and 0 bases from J, with 11 bases in between. The germline V gene encodes CDR1 KGHSH and CDR2 LQKENI. This CDR3 has 16 residues. CDR3 nucleotide sequence: TGTGCCAGCTCACCAAATGGGCCTCGCTCTGGAAACACCATATATTTT. As protein: CASSPNGPRSGNTIYF.